This T cell receptor beta chain was documented in a study of blood T cell repertoires in COVID-19. Study background: The United States, Italy and Spain provided the acute and convalescent COVID-19 samples.

In the study's own analysis: Reference gene primer amplification gave nucleated cell count estimates. Measured with immunoSEQ multiplex PCR; TCRdb has only the in-frame clones, and not every one. V, J and clone size were drawn from that table, and D and trimming were deduced from the DNA. The sample carries roughly 260,000 clones, more than 65% recorded once. This receptor was obtained from a woman aged 18-35 years with acute or convalescent COVID-19. The specimen was peripheral blood.

CDR3 sequence reads: CASSSGLAGGPGELFF. The CDR3 DNA reads as TGTGCCAGCAGTTCGGGACTAGCGGGAGGTCCCGGGGAGCTGTTTTTT. The chain recombines TRBV7-3 with TRBJ2-2, with 15 bases identical to TRBD2. Per the germline V gene, CDR1 is SGHTA and CDR2 is FQGTGA. The CDR3 consists of 16 residues. V was pared by 6 bases and J by 6 bases, with 5 bases of the junction left unmatched.